A selection of T cell receptor beta chains follows, all from one sample in a study of blood T cell repertoires in COVID-19. Here immunoSEQ multiplex PCR was the method, and the copy in TCRdb shows in-frame clones only, minus some. The repertoire includes a few hundred thousand clones, around 89% of them detected once, and 2% to 2.5% sits in the top ten. Sequenced sample: PBMCs or T cells enriched from blood (not recorded which). The source is a woman aged 40-49 years with acute COVID-19. The CDR3 runs from the conserved cysteine through the conserved F or W.

cdr3_length j_call v_call cdr3_aa
16 TRBJ1-3 TRBV18 CASSAYRDKSGNTIYF
13 TRBJ2-3 TRBV27 CASTGTSGGVAYF
13 TRBJ2-1 TRBV2 CASSGTGKDEQFF
13 TRBJ2-1 TRBV7-6 CASSPRLAGAEFF
12 TRBJ1-2 TRBV2 CASSERSDGYTF
15 TRBJ2-5 TRBV19 CASRRQFFGQETQYF
15 TRBJ2-7 TRBV6-2/TRBV6-3 CASSQLADPSYEQYF
14 TRBJ2-1 TRBV6-6 CASSYGTGYNEQFF
15 TRBJ2-1 TRBV5-1 CASSLTGWDYNEQFF
15 TRBJ2-3 TRBV5-5 CASSLLEAFTDTQYF
12 TRBJ1-6 TRBV29-1 CSVGDFNSPLHF
12 TRBJ2-7 TRBV12-3/TRBV12-4 CASSPDSYEQYF
14 TRBJ1-1 TRBV29-1 CSVERYGGGTEAFF
14 TRBJ1-1 TRBV28 CASSLMTGWSEAFF
15 TRBJ2-2 TRBV5-6 CASRTAGGNTGELFF
14 TRBJ2-5 TRBV5-1 CASSTATSSETQYF
14 TRBJ1-2 TRBV5-1 CASSYRDRGQGYTF
15 TRBJ2-3 TRBV9 CASSARKSGGDTQYF
12 TRBJ1-4 TRBV4-3 CASSPTRGKLFF
14 TRBJ1-5 TRBV7-2 CASSLSPGYQPQHF
13 TRBJ1-3 TRBV9 CASSVGESGTIYF
15 TRBJ1-3 TRBV10-3 CAIRGAGFSGNTIYF
12 TRBJ1-1 TRBV5-1 CASSRDKSEAFF
15 TRBJ1-4 TRBV7-8 CASTTGGTGHEKLFF
15 TRBJ1-2 TRBV6-5 CASSYLQGGGRGYTF
15 TRBJ1-5 TRBV6-1 CASSEVGGYNQPQHF
16 TRBJ2-1 TRBV7-9 CASSSSSGGAYNEQFF
17 TRBJ1-2 TRBV5-1 CASSSSLGGGLNYGYTF
15 TRBJ2-3 TRBV6-2/TRBV6-3 CASSSTSGDTDTQYF
17 TRBJ2-5 TRBV11-3 CASSLEGGRGRRETQYF
13 TRBJ2-3 TRBV19 CASSLGRADTQYF
17 TRBJ1-5 TRBV10-1 CASSESTGGGGNQPQHF
13 TRBJ1-1 TRBV9 CASSGRGHTEAFF
13 TRBJ1-1 TRBV29-1 CSVEPGEAPEAFF
16 TRBJ2-1 TRBV7-2 CASRRQPVAGDNEQFF
16 TRBJ2-2 TRBV11-3 CASSLKTGANTGELFF
15 TRBJ1-2 TRBV7-2 CASSSASGTGNGYTF
14 TRBJ1-2 TRBV19 CASQETGTFTGYTF
14 TRBJ1-2 TRBV7-9 CASSPEGRSDGYTF
15 TRBJ2-3 TRBV9 CASGQGGSGTDTQYF